What follows is one T cell receptor beta chain and its context. Its antigen is as yet unknown. Germline V CDR1 and CDR2: SGHTA, FQGNSA. The CDR3 sequence is 14 residues long. Trimming removed 0 bases from V and 5 bases from J; junction bases left unmatched: 3. This specimen belongs to a study of blood T cells in healthy people across ages. PCR was performed a second time for 7 to 11 cycles using a sample-barcoded 5' primer and a J-beta primer mix. A tag from a template-switch adaptor with 12 random nucleotides marked each cDNA molecule. MiXCR, run by TCRdb on the 5' RACE reads, gives a single entry per CDR3 protein. The profile shows 1.5 million to 2 million distinct CDR3 sequences, just under 50% of them singletons. Findings and limits, study-wide: Estimated diversity across one million T cells was deemed an underestimate.

In terms of origin and age, donors were healthy Caucasian individuals from Russia aged 6 to 90. The TCR was taken from a woman in her thirties or forties in good health. The sequenced material came from blood. The J gene is TRBJ1-2, the V gene TRBV7-2; 7 bases align to TRBD1. CDR3 sequence reads: CASSLALTGYGYTF. The CDR3 DNA reads as TGTGCCAGCAGCTTAGCGCTGACAGGGTATGGCTACACCTTC.